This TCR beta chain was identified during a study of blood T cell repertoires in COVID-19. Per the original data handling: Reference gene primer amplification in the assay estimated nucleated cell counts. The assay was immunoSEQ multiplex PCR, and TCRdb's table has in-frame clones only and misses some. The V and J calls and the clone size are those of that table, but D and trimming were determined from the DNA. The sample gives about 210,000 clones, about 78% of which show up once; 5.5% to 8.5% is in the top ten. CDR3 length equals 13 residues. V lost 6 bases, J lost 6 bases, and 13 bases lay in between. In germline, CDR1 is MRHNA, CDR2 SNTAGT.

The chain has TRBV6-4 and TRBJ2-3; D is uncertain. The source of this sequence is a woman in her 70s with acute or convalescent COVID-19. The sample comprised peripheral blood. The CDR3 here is CASSPNFGDTQYF. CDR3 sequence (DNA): TGTGCCAGCAGCCCCAACTTCGGGGATACGCAGTATTTT.